The entry below gives a single TCR beta chain sequence along with its context. This entry belongs to a study of blood T cell repertoires in COVID-19. For the study at large: From the United States, Italy and Spain came samples of acute and convalescent COVID-19. In each case, the material was cDNA or gDNA derived from T cells, B-cell-depleted T cells, or PBMCs.

V lost 2 bases, J lost 4 bases, and 7 bases stayed unmatched. CDR3 size: 17 residues. Under the authors' procedure: Amplification with reference gene primers provided the estimates of nucleated cell counts. Generated by immunoSEQ multiplex PCR, the TCRdb table keeps only in-frame clones and is missing some. D and trimming come from the DNA, and the V and J calls and clone size come from that table. The sample lists 55,000 to 65,000 clones; 60% to 80% were seen once. The chain has TRBV5-3 and TRBJ1-6, with 9 bases lining up with TRBD1. TRBV5-3 is flagged as an ORF with uncertain function. Sequenced input: peripheral blood. This TCR was sampled from a man in his 60s with acute or convalescent COVID-19. The CDR3 DNA sequence: TGTGCCAGAAGCTTAGCTGGGACAGGGTATTATAATTCACCCCTCCACTTT. It yields the protein CARSLAGTGYYNSPLHF.